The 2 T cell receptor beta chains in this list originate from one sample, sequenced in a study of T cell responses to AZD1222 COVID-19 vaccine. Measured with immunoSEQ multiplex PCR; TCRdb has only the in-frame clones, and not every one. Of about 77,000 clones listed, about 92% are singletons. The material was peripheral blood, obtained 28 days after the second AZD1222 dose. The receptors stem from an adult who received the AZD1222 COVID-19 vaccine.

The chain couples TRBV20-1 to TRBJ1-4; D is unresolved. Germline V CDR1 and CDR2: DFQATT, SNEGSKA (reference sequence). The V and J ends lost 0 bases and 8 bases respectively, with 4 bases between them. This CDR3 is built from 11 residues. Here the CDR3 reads CSAREEEKLFF. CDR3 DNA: TGCAGTGCTAGAGAAGAGGAAAAACTGTTTTTT.

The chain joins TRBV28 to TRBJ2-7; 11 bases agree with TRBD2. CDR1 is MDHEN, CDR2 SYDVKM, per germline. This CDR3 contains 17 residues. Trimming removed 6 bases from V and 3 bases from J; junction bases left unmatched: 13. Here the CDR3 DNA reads TGTGCCAGCAGGACACCGGGACTAGCGGAGGAAAGCTACGAGCAGTACTTC. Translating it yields CASRTPGLAEESYEQYF.